This T cell receptor beta chain was profiled in a study of follicular helper T cells after annual influenza vaccination. In the study overall: Days 0, 7 and 28 post-vaccination were the blood draw times. For some subjects, blood spans the 2013-2014, 2014-2015 and 2015-2016 annual vaccinations. Study-level findings and limits: Change in circulating plasmablasts correlated with ICOS+CD38+ cTfh clonality change.

Time point here: 2015-2016 season, 7 days after influenza vaccination. CDR1 is SGHNT and CDR2 is YYREEE in the germline V gene (reference sequence). The V end lost 4 bases, the J end lost 3 bases, and 20 bases lay between the germline ends. The CDR3 totals 16 residues. With regard to this clone: Its specificity is unknown.

Libraries were prepared by immunoSEQ multiplex PCR; TCRdb keeps only in-frame clonotypes and omits some of them. Altogether some 1,100 clones are present, roughly 73% being singletons, with the ten largest covering approximately 3.4%. The sequence came from an adult who received the influenza vaccine. This specimen consisted of CXCR5+ CD38+ circulating T follicular helper cells from blood, obtained 7 days after influenza vaccination. Subset here: circulating Tfh, non-naive CD4+CXCR5+PD-1+ (ICOS+CD38+ or ICOS-CD38-). J is TRBJ2-7 and V is TRBV5-4, with a weak D call TRBD2 (7 bases). The CDR3 sequence is CASSRGGERGHYEQYF. CDR3 nucleotide sequence: TGTGCCAGCAGCCGAGGCGGGGAGCGGGGACACTACGAGCAGTACTTC.